A single sample is the source of the 22 T cell receptor beta chains below, sequenced in a study of T-cell memory formation after mild COVID-19. From the 5' RACE reads, TCRdb called clonotypes with MiXCR, one entry per CDR3 protein. The sample has 500,000 to 600,000 distinct CDR3 sequences, roughly 17% seen once. Source material: PBMCs or a T cell subset sorted from them (not recorded which). These receptors came from an adult woman who had mild COVID-19 (a few samples of this study predate the infection). Cell type and time point are not known.

This clonotype occurred a few times. The V gene is TRBV5-5, the J gene TRBJ1-2; 7 nucleotides align to TRBD1. This CDR3 is built from 13 residues. CDR1 SGHKS and CDR2 YYEKEE come from the germline V gene (reference sequence). V lost 7 bases and J lost 2; bases outside the gene matches: 5. CDR3 in DNA: TGTGCCAGCGCCTCGACAGGGAACTATGGCTACACCTTC. It specifies CASASTGNYGYTF. Looking up the rest from reference TRBV5-5 and TRBJ1-2 gives the full variable domain: DAGVTQSPTHLIKTRGQQVTLRCSPISGHKSVSWYQQVLGQGPQFIFQYYEKEERGRGNFPDRFSARQFPNYSSELNVNALLLGDSALYLCASASTGNYGYTFGSGTRLTVV.

The CDR3 nucleotides read TGTGCCAGCTCGATGGCGGGGGTCTGCAATGAGCAGTTCTTC. It yields the protein CASSMAGVCNEQFF. The chain employs TRBV14 and TRBJ2-1, with 7 positions matching TRBD2. CDR1 and CDR2 from the germline V gene are SGHDN and FVKESK. Trimming cost V 8 bases and J 6 bases; bases outside gene matches: 10. There are 14 residues in the CDR3.

This clonotype was found many times. The chain joins TRBV20-1 to TRBJ2-3, with TRBD2 identical over 8 bases. From germline, CDR1 is DFQATT and CDR2 SNEGSKA (reference sequence). The CDR3 has 15 residues. J lost 4 bases, V lost 5 bases, and 11 bases had no gene match. CDR3 region: CSAPAAGGRADTQYF. CDR3 in DNA: TGCAGTGCTCCTGCTGCGGGGGGCAGGGCAGATACGCAGTATTTT.

This clonotype was detected only a few times. The genes are TRBV4-2 and TRBJ1-5; D is unresolved. Per the germline V gene, CDR1 is LGHNA and CDR2 is YNFKEQ. CDR3 size: 15 residues. Trimming removed 1 base at V and 4 bases at J, with 11 bases between. The CDR3 DNA reads as TGTGCCAGCAGCCAAGTGGGTAGGGTAAATCAGCCCCAGCATTTT. Residues: CASSQVGRVNQPQHF.

The rearrangement joins TRBV5-1 to TRBJ2-3, with D unclear. In germline, CDR1 is SGHRS, CDR2 YFSETQ. Trimming took 0 bases from V and 5 from J, leaving 16 bases between them. The CDR3 runs 16 residues. CDR3 sequence reads: CASSLALATLRDTQYF. The CDR3 nucleotides are TGCGCCAGCAGCTTGGCCTTGGCGACTTTGCGAGATACGCAGTATTTT.

The sample holds a few counts of this clonotype. Here the CDR3 DNA reads TGCGCCAGCAGCTTGGCCGGGCAGCCTACCGAGGATGGCTACACCTTC. Translated, it gives CASSLAGQPTEDGYTF. The chain joins TRBV5-1 to TRBJ1-2, with D unresolved. V lost 0 bases, J lost 6 bases, and 18 bases lay in between. Germline CDR1 SGHRS, CDR2 YFSETQ. The CDR3 spans 16 residues.

The J gene is TRBJ2-7, the V gene TRBV5-1; 8 bases are a match to TRBD2. CDR1 and CDR2 (germline): SGHRS, YFSETQ. The CDR3 is made up of 15 amino acids. The V gene end was trimmed by 4 bases and the J gene end by 2 bases; junction bases not matched to a gene: 8. The CDR3 DNA sequence: TGCGCCAGCAGCCCCACTCGGGGGGGCGCCTACGAGCAGTACTTC. Protein product: CASSPTRGGAYEQYF.

The genes are TRBV4-1 and TRBJ2-1, with TRBD1 identical over 7 bases. The germline V gene has CDR1 MGHRA and CDR2 YSYEKL. This CDR3 is built from 16 residues. Germline trimming cut 5 bases from V and 4 bases from J; bases unmatched to any gene: 11. CDR3 coding DNA: TGCGCCAGCAGCACGCTATTGGGACAGTCGTACAATGAGCAGTTCTTC. It encodes CASSTLLGQSYNEQFF.

This sequence joins TRBV15 and TRBJ2-1; 11 nucleotides match TRBD2. J lost 5 bases, V lost 1 base, and 1 base had no gene match. Germline V gives CDR1 LNHNV, CDR2 YYDKDF (reference sequence). The CDR3 is 15 amino acids. CDR3 bases: TGTGCCACCAGCAGAGCTAGCGGGAGGAACAATGAGCAGTTCTTC. It encodes CATSRASGRNNEQFF.

This clonotype was seen once. CDR3 sequence reads: CSARWGYGYTF. The CDR3 nucleotides read TGCAGTGCTAGATGGGGCTATGGCTACACCTTC. The chain joins TRBV20-1 to TRBJ1-2; D unresolved. The CDR3 runs 11 residues. The germline V gene has CDR1 DFQATT and CDR2 SNEGSKA (reference sequence). V was clipped by 2 bases and J by 4 bases, with 5 bases between them.

This clonotype was observed a few times. The CDR3 DNA is TGTGCCAGCAGCCGCCCCAGGAATTCACCCCTCCACTTT. Protein: CASSRPRNSPLHF. The V and J genes are TRBV6-5 and TRBJ1-6, with D hard to call. The CDR3 runs 13 residues. V lost 6 bases, J lost 7 bases, and 10 bases lay in between. The V gene's germline CDR1 is MNHEY and CDR2 SVGAGI.

This chain's CDR3 is CASSPYWGTEAFF. The CDR3 nucleotides are TGTGCCAGCAGCCCCTATTGGGGGACTGAAGCTTTCTTT. The chain employs TRBV3-1 and TRBJ1-1; perhaps TRBD1 as D (5 bases). CDR3 size: 13 residues. Per germline, CDR1 LGHDT and CDR2 YNNKEL (reference sequence). The germline V and J ends were trimmed by 4 bases and 5 bases, with 11 bases remaining between them.

The CDR3 bases are TGTGCCAGCAGCGTGGGGGGGGGATCACCCCTCCACTTT. Translated, it gives CASSVGGGSPLHF. The rearrangement links TRBV7-9 to TRBJ1-6, with TRBD1 as a possible D gene (5 bases). V lost 5 bases to trimming and J lost 10 bases, with 12 bases between them. The CDR3 runs 13 residues. CDR1 is SEHNR, CDR2 FQNEAQ, per germline (reference sequence).

The chain is built from TRBV9 and TRBJ1-1, with D possibly being TRBD1 (5 bases). This CDR3 has 12 amino acids. Germline V CDR1 and CDR2: SGDLS, YYNGEE. The V end was cut by 3 bases, the J end by 7 bases, with 10 bases between. The CDR3 bases are TGTGCCAGCAGCGAGGGAACAGGTGAAGCTTTCTTT. It codes for CASSEGTGEAFF.

The rearrangement uses TRBV5-6 and TRBJ1-5; D is perhaps TRBD1 (5 bases). With 1 base removed from V and 7 bases from J, the gap between germline ends came to 12 bases. Germline CDR1 reads SGHDT; CDR2 reads YYEEEE. The CDR3 is made up of 14 amino acids. CDR3 DNA: TGTGCCAGCAGCTTGCGGGGACCGGGGCAGCCCCAGCATTTT. Translation gives CASSLRGPGQPQHF.

V usage is TRBV7-6 and J usage is TRBJ2-3, with 11 bases that match TRBD2. This CDR3 is 17 amino acids long. After removal of 4 bases from V and 2 bases from J, the junction contained 8 bases not matched to a gene. Germline assignment: CDR1 SGHVS and CDR2 FNYEAQ. CDR3 sequence: CASSSTPSGGITDTQYF. CDR3 in DNA: TGTGCCAGCAGCTCTACCCCTAGCGGGGGGATCACAGATACGCAGTATTTT.

The chain joins TRBV11-2 to TRBJ2-1; D is possibly TRBD2 (7 bases). Germline V gene data show CDR1 as SGHAT and CDR2 as FQNNGV. Trimming shortened V by 1 base and J by 1 base, and 14 bases separated the two germline ends. CDR3 length equals 17 residues. This CDR3 reads CASSLVRGRRSYNEQFF. The CDR3 region has the DNA TGTGCCAGCAGCTTAGTGCGGGGGCGGAGGTCCTACAATGAGCAGTTCTTC. Filled out from reference TRBV11-2 and TRBJ2-1, the complete variable domain reads EAGVAQSPRYKIIEKRQSVAFWCNPISGHATLYWYQQILGQGPKLLIQFQNNGVVDDSQLPKDRFSAERLKGVDSTLKIQPAKLEDSAVYLCASSLVRGRRSYNEQFFGPGTRLTVL.

This chain links TRBV27 with TRBJ1-2; D is unclear. V lost 2 bases to trimming and J lost 1 base, with 20 bases between them. CDR1 is MNHEY and CDR2 is SMNVEV in the germline V gene (reference sequence). The CDR3 totals 18 residues. This CDR3 is CASSLSGRRSHFNYGYTF. The CDR3 nucleotides are TGTGCCAGCAGTTTAAGTGGTCGGAGGAGCCACTTTAACTATGGCTACACCTTC.

The genes are TRBV12-3 or TRBV12-4 and TRBJ1-1; D is perhaps TRBD1 (6 bases). The CDR3 has 13 residues. The ends were cut back, 5 bases at V and 5 bases at J, with 12 bases in the middle. The CDR3 loop reads CASSVGGWTEAFF. The CDR3 DNA reads TGTGCCAGCAGTGTAGGGGGGTGGACTGAAGCTTTCTTT.

This clonotype was found a few times. Here the CDR3 DNA reads TGTGCCAGCAGCCAAGCGGGAGGAGTTGGCGGGGAGCAGTACTTC. Translated, it gives CASSQAGGVGGEQYF. The rearrangement links TRBV4-2 to TRBJ2-7, with 7 positions matching TRBD2. The J segment lost 7 bases and the V segment lost 1 base, leaving 10 bases of the junction unmatched. This CDR3 spans 15 amino acids. Germline assignment: CDR1 LGHNA and CDR2 YNFKEQ.

The chain couples TRBV12-3 or TRBV12-4 to TRBJ1-1; TRBD1 matches at 8 bases. CDR3 length: 16 residues. V shed 0 bases and J 1 base; nucleotides not matched to a gene: 4. CDR3 DNA: TGTGCCAGCAGTTTAGCGCTCGGGACAGGGAACACTGAAGCTTTCTTT. Translation gives CASSLALGTGNTEAFF.

The V and J genes are TRBV6-5 and TRBJ2-7; D is unresolved. CDR1 MNHEY and CDR2 SVGAGI come from the germline V gene. The CDR3 covers 13 residues. V lost 3 bases and J 2 bases, leaving 8 bases between the germline ends. In nucleotides, the CDR3 is TGTGCCAGCAGTTATCACAGCACCTACGAGCAGTACTTC. Its protein product is CASSYHSTYEQYF.